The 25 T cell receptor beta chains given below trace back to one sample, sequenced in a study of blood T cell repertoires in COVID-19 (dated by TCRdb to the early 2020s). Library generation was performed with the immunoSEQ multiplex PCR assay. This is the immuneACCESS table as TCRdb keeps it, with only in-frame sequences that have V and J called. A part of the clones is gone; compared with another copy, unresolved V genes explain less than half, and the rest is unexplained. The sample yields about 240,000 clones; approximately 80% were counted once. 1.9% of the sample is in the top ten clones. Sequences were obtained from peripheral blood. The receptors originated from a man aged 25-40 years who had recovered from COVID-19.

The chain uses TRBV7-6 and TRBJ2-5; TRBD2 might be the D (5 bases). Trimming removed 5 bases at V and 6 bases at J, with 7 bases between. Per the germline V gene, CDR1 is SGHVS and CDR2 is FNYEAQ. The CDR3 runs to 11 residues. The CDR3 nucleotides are TGTGCCAGCAGCCCCGGGAAGACCCAGTACTTC. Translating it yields CASSPGKTQYF.

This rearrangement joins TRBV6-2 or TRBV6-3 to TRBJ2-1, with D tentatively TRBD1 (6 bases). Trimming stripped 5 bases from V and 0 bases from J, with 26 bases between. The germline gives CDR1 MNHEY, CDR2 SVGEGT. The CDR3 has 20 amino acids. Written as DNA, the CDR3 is TGTGCCAGCAGTAGTCCCTCTTGGACAGCGCGAGTTGGCTCCTACAATGAGCAGTTCTTC. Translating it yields CASSSPSWTARVGSYNEQFF.

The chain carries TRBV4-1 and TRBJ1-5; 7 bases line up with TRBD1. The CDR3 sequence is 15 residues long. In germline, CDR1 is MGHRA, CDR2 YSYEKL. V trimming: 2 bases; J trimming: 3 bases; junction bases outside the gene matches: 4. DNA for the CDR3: TGCGCCAGCAGCCAACAGACAGGGCCCAATCAGCCCCAGCATTTT. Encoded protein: CASSQQTGPNQPQHF.

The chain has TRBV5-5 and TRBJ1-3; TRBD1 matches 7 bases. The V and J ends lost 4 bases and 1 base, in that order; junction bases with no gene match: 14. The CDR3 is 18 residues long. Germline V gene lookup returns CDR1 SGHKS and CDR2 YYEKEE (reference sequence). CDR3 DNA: TGTGCCAGCAGCGTGGGGGGGACAGTACTTTTTTCTGGAAACACCATATATTTT. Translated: CASSVGGTVLFSGNTIYF. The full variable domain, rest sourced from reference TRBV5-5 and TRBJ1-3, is DAGVTQSPTHLIKTRGQQVTLRCSPISGHKSVSWYQQVLGQGPQFIFQYYEKEERGRGNFPDRFSARQFPNYSSELNVNALLLGDSALYLCASSVGGTVLFSGNTIYFGEGSWLTVV.

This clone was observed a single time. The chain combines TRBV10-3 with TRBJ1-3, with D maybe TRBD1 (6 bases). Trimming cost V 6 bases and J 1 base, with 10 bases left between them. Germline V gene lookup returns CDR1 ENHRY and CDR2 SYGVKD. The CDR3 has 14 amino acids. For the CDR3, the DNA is TGTGCCATCAGGACACAGGGATCTGGAAACACCATATATTTT. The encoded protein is CAIRTQGSGNTIYF.

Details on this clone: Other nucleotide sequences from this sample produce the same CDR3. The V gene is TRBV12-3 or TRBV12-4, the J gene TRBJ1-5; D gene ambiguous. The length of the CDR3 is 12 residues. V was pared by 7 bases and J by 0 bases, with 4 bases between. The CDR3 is CASTYSNQPQHF. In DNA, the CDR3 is TGTGCCAGCACCTATAGCAATCAGCCCCAGCATTTT.

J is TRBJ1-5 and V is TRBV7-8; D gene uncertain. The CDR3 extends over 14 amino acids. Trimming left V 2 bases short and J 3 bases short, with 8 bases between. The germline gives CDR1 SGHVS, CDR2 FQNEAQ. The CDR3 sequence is CASSLIEANQPQHF. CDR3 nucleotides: TGTGCCAGCAGCTTAATTGAGGCCAATCAGCCCCAGCATTTT.

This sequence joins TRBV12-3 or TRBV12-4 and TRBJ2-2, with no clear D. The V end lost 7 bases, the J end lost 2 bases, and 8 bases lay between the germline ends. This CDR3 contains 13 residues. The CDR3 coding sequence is TGTGCCAGCACCACAGCTAACACCGGGGAGCTGTTTTTT. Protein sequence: CASTTANTGELFF.

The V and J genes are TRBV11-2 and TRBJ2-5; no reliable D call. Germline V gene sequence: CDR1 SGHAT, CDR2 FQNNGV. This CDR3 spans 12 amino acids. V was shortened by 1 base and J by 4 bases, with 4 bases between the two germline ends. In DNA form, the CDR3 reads TGTGCCAGCAGCTTAGGGAGAGAGACCCAGTACTTC. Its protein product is CASSLGRETQYF. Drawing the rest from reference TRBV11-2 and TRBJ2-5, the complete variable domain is EAGVAQSPRYKIIEKRQSVAFWCNPISGHATLYWYQQILGQGPKLLIQFQNNGVVDDSQLPKDRFSAERLKGVDSTLKIQPAKLEDSAVYLCASSLGRETQYFGPGTRLLVL.

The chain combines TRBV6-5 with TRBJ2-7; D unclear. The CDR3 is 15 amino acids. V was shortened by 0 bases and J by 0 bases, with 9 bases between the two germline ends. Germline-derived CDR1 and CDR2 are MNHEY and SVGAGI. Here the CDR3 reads CASSYSPGSSYEQYF. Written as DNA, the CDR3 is TGTGCCAGCAGTTACTCCCCTGGCAGCTCCTACGAGCAGTACTTC.

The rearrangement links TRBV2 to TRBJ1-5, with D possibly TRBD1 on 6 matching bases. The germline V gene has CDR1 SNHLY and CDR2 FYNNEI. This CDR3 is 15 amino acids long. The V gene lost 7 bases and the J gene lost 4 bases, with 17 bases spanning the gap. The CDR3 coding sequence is TGTGCCAGCACCAGGTTGACAGGCTCTAATCAGCCCCAGCATTTT. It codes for CASTRLTGSNQPQHF.

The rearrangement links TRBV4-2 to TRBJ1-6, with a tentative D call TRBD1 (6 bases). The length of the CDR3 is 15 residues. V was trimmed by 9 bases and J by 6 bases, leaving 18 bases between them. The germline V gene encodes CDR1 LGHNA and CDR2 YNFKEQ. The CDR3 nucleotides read TGTGCCAGTAAGCGCCAGGGGATGGGTAATTCACCCCTCCACTTT. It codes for CASKRQGMGNSPLHF.

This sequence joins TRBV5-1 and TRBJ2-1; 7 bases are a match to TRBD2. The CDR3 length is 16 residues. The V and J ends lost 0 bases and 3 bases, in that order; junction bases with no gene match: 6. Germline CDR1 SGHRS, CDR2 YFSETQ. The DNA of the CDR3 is TGCGCCAGCAGCTTGGGTCCGAGCGGGGTCTACAATGAGCAGTTCTTC. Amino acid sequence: CASSLGPSGVYNEQFF.

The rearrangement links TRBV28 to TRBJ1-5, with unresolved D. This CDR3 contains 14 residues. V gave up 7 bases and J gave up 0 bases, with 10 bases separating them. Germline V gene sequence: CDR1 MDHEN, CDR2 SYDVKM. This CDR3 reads CASIGGFSNQPQHF. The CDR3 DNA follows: TGTGCCAGCATCGGAGGGTTTAGCAATCAGCCCCAGCATTTT.

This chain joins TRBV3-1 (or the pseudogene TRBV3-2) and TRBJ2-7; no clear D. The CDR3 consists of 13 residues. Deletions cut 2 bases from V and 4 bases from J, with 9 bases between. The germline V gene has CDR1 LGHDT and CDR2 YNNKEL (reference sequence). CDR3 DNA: TGTGCCAGCAGCCAATCAGATAAGTACGAGCAGTACTTC. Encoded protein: CASSQSDKYEQYF.

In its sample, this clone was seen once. CDR3 bases: TGTGCCAGCAGTCCCACATCGAACACTGAAGCTTTCTTT. Amino acid sequence: CASSPTSNTEAFF. The J gene is TRBJ1-1, the V gene TRBV28; unclear D gene. V lost 5 bases and J 1 base, leaving 8 bases between the germline ends. CDR3 length: 13 amino acids. CDR1 and CDR2 (germline): MDHEN, SYDVKM.

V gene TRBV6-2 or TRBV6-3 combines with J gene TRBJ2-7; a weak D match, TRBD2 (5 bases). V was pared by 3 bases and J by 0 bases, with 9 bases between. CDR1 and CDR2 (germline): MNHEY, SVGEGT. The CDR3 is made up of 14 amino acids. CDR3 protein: CASSYIGGSYEQYF. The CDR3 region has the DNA TGTGCCAGCAGTTATATTGGAGGCTCCTACGAGCAGTACTTC.

In DNA form, the CDR3 reads TGTGCCAGCAGTGACGTCCTCGCGGGGGTAGGCGAGCAGTTCTTC. It yields the protein CASSDVLAGVGEQFF. The chain combines TRBV6-1 with TRBJ2-1; 7 positions agree with TRBD2. Trimming removed 3 bases from V and 10 bases from J; junction bases left unmatched: 12. Looked up from germline, CDR1 is MNHNS and CDR2 is SASEGT. This CDR3 contains 15 residues.

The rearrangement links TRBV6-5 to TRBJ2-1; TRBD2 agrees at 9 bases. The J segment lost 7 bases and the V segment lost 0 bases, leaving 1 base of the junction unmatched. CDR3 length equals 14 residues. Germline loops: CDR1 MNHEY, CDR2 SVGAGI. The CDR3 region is CASSYSRGGNEQFF. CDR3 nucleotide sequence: TGTGCCAGCAGTTACTCGCGGGGGGGAAATGAGCAGTTCTTC.

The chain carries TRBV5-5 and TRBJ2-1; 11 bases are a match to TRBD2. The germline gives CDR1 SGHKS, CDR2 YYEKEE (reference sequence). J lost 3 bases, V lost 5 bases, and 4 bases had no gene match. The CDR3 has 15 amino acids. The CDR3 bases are TGTGCCAGCAGTTCCGGGACTAGCGGCTACAATGAGCAGTTCTTC. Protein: CASSSGTSGYNEQFF.

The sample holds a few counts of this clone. The CDR3 nucleotides read TGCAGTGCTAGTTCTTTGAGGGCTAGCACTGAAGCTTTCTTT. As protein: CSASSLRASTEAFF. V is TRBV20-1 and J is TRBJ1-1; D unclear. Germline-derived CDR1 and CDR2 are DFQATT and SNEGSKA (reference sequence). V lost 3 bases and J 4 bases, leaving 15 bases between the germline ends. CDR3 length: 14 amino acids.

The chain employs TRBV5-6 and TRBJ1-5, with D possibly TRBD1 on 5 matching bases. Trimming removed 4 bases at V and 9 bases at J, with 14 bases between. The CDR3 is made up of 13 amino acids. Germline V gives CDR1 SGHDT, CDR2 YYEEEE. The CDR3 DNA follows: TGTGCCAGCAGCAGGGCAGGGATGGGGCCCCAGCATTTT. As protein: CASSRAGMGPQHF.

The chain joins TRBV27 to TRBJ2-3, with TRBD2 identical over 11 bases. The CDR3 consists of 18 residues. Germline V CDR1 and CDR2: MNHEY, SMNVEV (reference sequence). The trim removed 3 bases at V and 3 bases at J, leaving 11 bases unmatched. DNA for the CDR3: TGTGCCAGCAGTTTGTCCTCTCTAGCGGGGGGCCGTACAGATACGCAGTATTTT. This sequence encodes CASSLSSLAGGRTDTQYF.

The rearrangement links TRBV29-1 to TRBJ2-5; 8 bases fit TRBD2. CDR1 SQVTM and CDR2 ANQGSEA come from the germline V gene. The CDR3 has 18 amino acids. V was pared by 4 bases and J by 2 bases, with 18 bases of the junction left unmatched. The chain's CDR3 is CSVADVRLSSGPQETQYF. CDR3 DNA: TGCAGCGTTGCCGATGTACGGCTGTCTAGCGGGCCTCAAGAGACCCAGTACTTC.

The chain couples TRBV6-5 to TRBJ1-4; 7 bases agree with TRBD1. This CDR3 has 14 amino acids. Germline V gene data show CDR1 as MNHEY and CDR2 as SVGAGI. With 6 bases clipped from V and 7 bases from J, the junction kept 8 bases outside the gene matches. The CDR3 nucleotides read TGTGCCAGCAGGAGGGGACAGACATCTGAAAAACTGTTTTTT. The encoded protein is CASRRGQTSEKLFF.